These 29 T cell receptor beta chains came from one sample sequenced in a study of blood T cell repertoires in COVID-19. Clones were read by immunoSEQ multiplex PCR, and TCRdb kept only the in-frame ones, dropping some. The data show under 200,000 clones, approximately 88% seen once. Sequenced input: peripheral blood. Receptor source: an older woman who had recovered from COVID-19.

The chain recombines TRBV24-1 with TRBJ2-2; maybe TRBD1 (5 bases). The CDR3 is 17 residues long. The V gene's germline CDR1 is KGHDR and CDR2 SFDVKD. V shed 3 bases and J shed 6 bases, with 19 bases lying between them. The CDR3 region is CATSDVGAPTDSGELFF. The CDR3 region has the DNA TGTGCCACCAGTGATGTAGGGGCCCCTACGGATTCCGGGGAGCTGTTTTTT.

The CDR3 reads CASSYTPLGRHTGELFF. CDR3 bases: TGCGCCAGCAGCTACACCCCCCTAGGTCGGCACACCGGGGAGCTGTTTTTT. V gene TRBV4-1 combines with J gene TRBJ2-2; D is uncertain. CDR1 MGHRA and CDR2 YSYEKL come from the germline V gene. The V gene lost 5 bases and the J gene lost 3 bases, with 19 bases spanning the gap. CDR3 length: 17 amino acids.

The chain combines TRBV6-4 with TRBJ1-3; maybe TRBD1 (5 bases). Germline loops: CDR1 MRHNA, CDR2 SNTAGT. The CDR3 is 14 residues long. The V end lost 9 bases, the J end lost 2 bases, and 14 bases lay between the germline ends. The CDR3 sequence: CASIPGGTGNTIYF. The CDR3 nucleotides read TGTGCCAGTATCCCCGGGGGTACTGGAAACACCATATATTTT.

V usage is TRBV5-5 and J usage is TRBJ1-6; perhaps TRBD1 as D (5 bases). The V end was cut by 3 bases, the J end by 8 bases, with 18 bases between. There are 16 residues in the CDR3. CDR1 and CDR2 (germline): SGHKS, YYEKEE (reference sequence). In nucleotides, the CDR3 is TGTGCCAGCAGCTGGGGACTTTCCAGGAGGGATTCACCCCTCCACTTT. Protein sequence: CASSWGLSRRDSPLHF.

The gene calls are TRBV10-3 and TRBJ1-5, with TRBD1 identical over 9 bases. V shed 4 bases, J shed 5 bases, and the junction held 3 bases outside the gene matches. CDR1 ENHRY and CDR2 SYGVKD come from the germline V gene. This CDR3 spans 14 amino acids. DNA for the CDR3: TGTGCCATCAGTGGGACAGGGGCCGATCAGCCCCAGCATTTT. Translation gives CAISGTGADQPQHF.

V usage is TRBV7-2 and J usage is TRBJ2-7; 12 nucleotides match TRBD2. Unmatched junction bases numbered 2, after V lost 4 bases and J lost 4 bases. The germline V gene has CDR1 SGHTA and CDR2 FQGNSA. The CDR3 totals 14 residues. CDR3 nucleotides: TGTGCCAGCAGCTCTAGCGGGGGGGTATACGAGCAGTACTTC. It codes for CASSSSGGVYEQYF.

V gene TRBV23-1 combines with J gene TRBJ2-1; 11 bases map to TRBD2. TRBV23-1 is sorted into the ORF group, with uncertain function. This CDR3 region has 16 residues. The V segment lost 3 bases and the J segment 6 bases; nucleotides outside the gene matches: 7. The CDR3 region has the DNA TGCGCCAGCAGTCACCCGGGACTAGCGGCCCTCAATGAGCAGTTCTTC. Translated: CASSHPGLAALNEQFF.

This chain joins TRBV5-4 and TRBJ2-7; D is unresolved. In germline, CDR1 is SGHNT, CDR2 YYREEE (reference sequence). This CDR3 contains 13 residues. The germline V and J ends were trimmed by 0 bases and 6 bases, with 10 bases remaining between them. The CDR3 nucleotides are TGTGCCAGCAGCTTGGATCAGAGGCTCGAGCAGTACTTC. Its translation is CASSLDQRLEQYF.

The chain couples TRBV19 to TRBJ2-3, with no clear D. Germline CDR1 is LNHDA and CDR2 is SQIVND (reference sequence). The ends were cut back, 5 bases at V and 6 bases at J, with 15 bases in the middle. The CDR3 extends over 14 amino acids. The CDR3 here is CASSAVAVRDTQYF. The CDR3 bases are TGTGCCAGTAGTGCCGTGGCGGTTAGGGATACGCAGTATTTT.

This chain connects TRBV7-2 to TRBJ2-5; D unclear. V shed 0 bases and J shed 0 bases, with 5 bases lying between them. This CDR3 has 14 amino acids. The V gene's germline CDR1 is SGHTA and CDR2 FQGNSA. CDR3 in amino acids: CASSLAAYQETQYF. The CDR3 DNA reads as TGTGCCAGCAGCTTAGCAGCGTACCAAGAGACCCAGTACTTC. The full variable domain, with the rest looked up from reference TRBV7-2 and TRBJ2-5, is GAGVSQSPSNKVTEKGKDVELRCDPISGHTALYWYRQSLGQGLEFLIYFQGNSAPDKSGLPSDRFSAERTGGSVSTLTIQRTQQEDSAVYLCASSLAAYQETQYFGPGTRLLVL.

This rearrangement joins TRBV30 to TRBJ2-1; D remains ambiguous. The germline V gene has CDR1 GTSNPN and CDR2 SVGIG (reference sequence). The V gene lost 3 bases and the J gene lost 10 bases, with 10 bases spanning the gap. The CDR3 contains 11 residues. The CDR3 reads CAWSRIAEQFF. The CDR3 bases are TGTGCCTGGAGCCGCATAGCAGAGCAGTTCTTC.

The rearrangement joins TRBV19 to TRBJ2-2; 9 nucleotides match TRBD2. CDR3 length: 18 residues. Losses at the gene ends were 2 bases for V and 5 bases for J; bases not matched to a gene: 12. The germline gives CDR1 LNHDA, CDR2 SQIVND (reference sequence). The CDR3 spells CASSISGGGAGNTGELFF. In DNA, the CDR3 is TGTGCCAGTAGTATATCTGGCGGGGGGGCCGGTAATACCGGGGAGCTGTTTTTT. Variable domain in full (rest from reference TRBV19 and TRBJ2-2): DGGITQSPKYLFRKEGQNVTLSCEQNLNHDAMYWYRQDPGQGLRLIYYSQIVNDFQKGDIAEGYSVSREKKESFPLTVTSAQKNPTAFYLCASSISGGGAGNTGELFFGEGSRLTVL.

The chain combines TRBV4-2 with TRBJ1-2; weak D call: TRBD1 (6 bases). This CDR3 is built from 16 residues. Trimming pared 0 bases from V and 4 bases from J, leaving 15 bases between. Per germline, CDR1 LGHNA and CDR2 YNFKEQ. The CDR3 coding sequence is TGTGCCAGCAGCCAAGATGCTTCCACAGGGAGCTATGGCTACACCTTC. Its translation: CASSQDASTGSYGYTF.

This chain uses TRBV2 with TRBJ1-5; D is unresolved. Trimming pared 3 bases from V and 9 bases from J, leaving 18 bases between. Germline V lookup: CDR1 SNHLY, CDR2 FYNNEI. The CDR3 runs to 15 residues. The CDR3 protein is CASSESAGSLGPQHF. CDR3 sequence (DNA): TGTGCCAGCAGTGAGTCAGCCGGGTCGCTAGGGCCCCAGCATTTT.

V gene TRBV1 combines with J gene TRBJ2-5; TRBD2 reflects the table's D call only, with no check against the DNA. TRBV1 is marked as a pseudogene. The CDR3 has 15 residues. CDR3 loop: CTSSRSGLPLGTQYF. In DNA form, the CDR3 reads TGCACCAGCAGCCGATCGGGACTCCCCCTGGGGACCCAGTACTTC.

The rearrangement links TRBV6-2 or TRBV6-3 to TRBJ1-5; TRBD1 might be the D (5 bases). The germline CDR1 and CDR2 sequences are MNHEY and SVGEGT. This CDR3 is built from 11 residues. The ends were cut back, 4 bases at V and 9 bases at J, with 7 bases in the middle. DNA for the CDR3: TGTGCCAGCAGTTCCGGGGGGCCCCAGCATTTT. Amino acid sequence: CASSSGGPQHF.

The chain recombines TRBV5-5 with TRBJ2-7; D perhaps matches TRBD2 (5 bases). V gave up 6 bases and J gave up 3 bases, with 16 bases separating them. The germline CDR1 and CDR2 sequences are SGHKS and YYEKEE (reference sequence). CDR3 size: 14 residues. For the CDR3, the DNA is TGTGCCAGCACCGCACGAGGGAGTAACTACGAGCAGTACTTC. This sequence encodes CASTARGSNYEQYF.

CDR3 amino acids: CAISGDSNEQFF. The CDR3 DNA is TGTGCCATCAGTGGCGACAGCAATGAGCAGTTCTTC. This chain joins TRBV10-3 and TRBJ2-1; TRBD1 is a possible D gene (5 bases). CDR1 is ENHRY and CDR2 is SYGVKD in the germline V gene. This CDR3 is built from 12 residues. The germline V and J ends were trimmed by 4 bases and 6 bases, with 7 bases remaining between them.

This clone appeared once. The chain combines TRBV7-9 with TRBJ2-7; no reliable D call. The ends were cut back, 3 bases at V and 6 bases at J, with 12 bases in the middle. CDR3 length: 13 amino acids. Germline CDR1 reads SEHNR; CDR2 reads FQNEAQ (reference sequence). The CDR3: CASSLSEIGEQYF. CDR3 coding DNA: TGTGCCAGCAGCTTGTCGGAGATCGGCGAGCAGTACTTC.

This clone was observed a few times. The genes are TRBV15 and TRBJ2-1; a possible D gene is TRBD2 (5 bases). The CDR3 spans 18 residues. Germline V gives CDR1 LNHNV, CDR2 YYDKDF (reference sequence). V was pared by 1 base and J by 0 bases, with 16 bases between. CDR3: CATSRGLLDSSSYNEQFF. The CDR3, as DNA: TGTGCCACCAGCAGAGGCCTGTTGGACTCAAGCTCCTACAATGAGCAGTTCTTC.

The chain has TRBV5-5 and TRBJ1-5; D perhaps matches TRBD1 (5 bases). The germline CDR1 and CDR2 sequences are SGHKS and YYEKEE (reference sequence). The germline V and J ends were trimmed by 0 bases and 3 bases, with 13 bases remaining between them. This CDR3 is 16 amino acids long. The CDR3 sequence is CASSLAVGAINQPQHF. The CDR3 nucleotides are TGTGCCAGCAGCTTGGCCGTAGGGGCCATCAATCAGCCCCAGCATTTT. Drawing the rest from reference TRBV5-5 and TRBJ1-5, the complete variable domain is DAGVTQSPTHLIKTRGQQVTLRCSPISGHKSVSWYQQVLGQGPQFIFQYYEKEERGRGNFPDRFSARQFPNYSSELNVNALLLGDSALYLCASSLAVGAINQPQHFGDGTRLSIL.

The V and J genes are TRBV14 and TRBJ1-3, with a weak D call TRBD1 (5 bases). This CDR3 contains 14 residues. V shed 4 bases and J shed 4 bases, with 11 bases lying between them. Germline V gene data show CDR1 as SGHDN and CDR2 as FVKESK. This CDR3 is CASSPYQGGNTIYF. DNA of the CDR3: TGTGCCAGCAGCCCTTACCAGGGAGGAAACACCATATATTTT.

V usage is TRBV5-4 and J usage is TRBJ1-6, with 9 bases aligning to TRBD1. The CDR3 is 15 amino acids. Trimming cost V 3 bases and J 9 bases; bases outside gene matches: 7. CDR1 is SGHNT, CDR2 YYREEE, per germline (reference sequence). In DNA, the CDR3 is TGTGCCAGCAGCTGGGGGGGACAGGGAGCTTCACCCCTCCACTTT. Amino acids: CASSWGGQGASPLHF. Drawing the rest from reference TRBV5-4 and TRBJ1-6, the complete variable domain is ETGVTQSPTHLIKTRGQQVTLRCSSQSGHNTVSWYQQALGQGPQFIFQYYREEENGRGNFPPRFSGLQFPNYSSELNVNALELDDSALYLCASSWGGQGASPLHFGNGTRLTVT.

Only one count was recorded for this clone. The V and J genes are TRBV6-5 and TRBJ2-1, with D possibly TRBD2 on 7 matching bases. Trimming pared 2 bases from V and 4 bases from J, leaving 12 bases between. The CDR3 totals 15 residues. Germline loops: CDR1 MNHEY, CDR2 SVGAGI. This chain's CDR3 is CASSYEGGPYNEQFF. Written as DNA, the CDR3 is TGTGCCAGCAGTTACGAGGGGGGGCCGTACAATGAGCAGTTCTTC.

This chain links TRBV4-1 with TRBJ2-7; the D is unclear. CDR3 length equals 14 residues. With 4 bases removed from V and 0 bases from J, the gap between germline ends came to 10 bases. Germline V gene data show CDR1 as MGHRA and CDR2 as YSYEKL. The CDR3 coding sequence is TGCGCCAGCAGCCTCGGTGTAGCCTCCTACGAGCAGTACTTC. Its protein is CASSLGVASYEQYF.

The DNA for the CDR3 is TGTGCCAGCAGTGGCAGGGGCCAGCCCCAGCATTTT. Translated: CASSGRGQPQHF. The chain has TRBV28 and TRBJ1-5; TRBD1 might be the D (6 bases). In germline, CDR1 is MDHEN, CDR2 SYDVKM. V lost 5 bases and J 7 bases, leaving 9 bases between the germline ends. The CDR3 runs 12 residues.

This chain joins TRBV19 and TRBJ1-5; TRBD1 agrees at 7 bases. V lost 5 bases, J lost 9 bases, and 10 bases stayed unmatched. Germline V gene lookup returns CDR1 LNHDA and CDR2 SQIVND (reference sequence). The CDR3 runs 14 residues. CDR3 DNA: TGTGCCAGTAGTCCCCGACAGGGACGACGGCCCCAGCATTTT. Translating it yields CASSPRQGRRPQHF.

The chain joins TRBV7-3 to TRBJ2-3, with D unclear. This CDR3 is 14 amino acids long. In germline, CDR1 is SGHTA, CDR2 FQGTGA. Deletions cut 2 bases from V and 2 bases from J, with 8 bases between. CDR3 sequence reads: CASSLYPDTDTQYF. DNA of the CDR3: TGTGCCAGCAGCTTATATCCAGACACAGATACGCAGTATTTT.

The chain uses TRBV7-8 and TRBJ2-5, with 9 bases fitting TRBD2. The germline V gene has CDR1 SGHVS and CDR2 FQNEAQ. The J segment lost 5 bases and the V segment lost 5 bases, leaving 12 bases of the junction unmatched. CDR3 length: 16 residues. The CDR3 protein is CASSRIDSGGLETQYF. Written as DNA, the CDR3 is TGTGCCAGCAGCCGTATCGATAGCGGGGGACTGGAGACCCAGTACTTC.